This TCR beta chain emerged from a study of PD-1 blockade in classical Hodgkin lymphoma. The time point was: cycle 4 day 1 (C4D1), after around six weeks of nivolumab. Every one of the patients relapsed after autologous stem cell transplantation (brentuximab vedotin exposure was variable). Profiling relied on immunoSEQ multiplex PCR, and the TCRdb table lists in-frame clones only, not all of them. This sample yields 27,000 or so clones, of which around three quarters are seen a single time; roughly 3.5% belongs to the top ten. Germline V CDR1 and CDR2: GTSNPN, SVGIG (reference sequence). The CDR3 totals 13 residues. V was cut by 2 bases and J by 4 bases, with 12 bases left in between.

The J gene is TRBJ2-7, the V gene TRBV30, with D possibly TRBD2 on 6 matching bases. This sample comprised peripheral blood mononuclear cells (PBMCs), obtained before the fourth cycle of nivolumab. The source is a human donor with classical Hodgkin lymphoma. The CDR3 region has the DNA TGTGCCTGGAGTATGGGAGGTCAGTACGAGCAGTACTTC. It is translated as CAWSMGGQYEQYF.